The subject of this entry is one T cell receptor (beta chain). These data come from a study of blood T cell repertoires in COVID-19. Looking at the study overall: Specimens from acute and convalescent COVID-19 originated in the United States, Italy and Spain. PBMCs, B-cell-depleted T cells, or T cells were the source of the cDNA or gDNA that made up the material.

Per the original methods: The assay estimated nucleated cells by amplifying reference gene primers. Here immunoSEQ multiplex PCR was the method, and the copy in TCRdb shows in-frame clones only, minus some. The V and J calls and clone size are taken from that table; D and trimming were inferred from the DNA. Here the sample spans some 300,000 clones, about 87% being singletons. Germline values: CDR1 LGHDT, CDR2 YNNKEL (reference sequence). This CDR3 is built from 14 residues. Trimming pared 5 bases from V and 0 bases from J, leaving 11 bases between. This clonotype was obtained from a woman in her thirties who had recovered from COVID-19. The chain joins TRBV3-1 (or the pseudogene TRBV3-2) to TRBJ2-7, with D possibly being TRBD1 (6 bases). Sequences were obtained from peripheral blood. This CDR3 is CASSARQDSYEQYF. CDR3 in DNA: TGTGCCAGCAGCGCCCGACAGGACTCCTACGAGCAGTACTTC.